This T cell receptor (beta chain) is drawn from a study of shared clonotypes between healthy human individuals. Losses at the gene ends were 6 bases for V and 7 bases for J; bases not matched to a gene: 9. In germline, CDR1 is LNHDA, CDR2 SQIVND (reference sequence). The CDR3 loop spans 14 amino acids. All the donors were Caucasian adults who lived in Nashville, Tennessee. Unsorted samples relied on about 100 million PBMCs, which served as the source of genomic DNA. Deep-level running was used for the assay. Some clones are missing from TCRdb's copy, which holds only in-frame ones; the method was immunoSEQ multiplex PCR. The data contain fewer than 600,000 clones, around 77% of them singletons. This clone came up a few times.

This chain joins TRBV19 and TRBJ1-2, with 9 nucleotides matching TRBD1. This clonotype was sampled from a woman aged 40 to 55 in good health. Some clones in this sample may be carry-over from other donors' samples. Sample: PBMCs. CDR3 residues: CASSVSTGGSGYTF. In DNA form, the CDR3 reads TGTGCCAGTAGCGTTTCTACAGGGGGCAGTGGCTACACCTTC.